What follows describes a single TCR beta chain. Per the study methods: Amplification from reference gene primers served as the basis for estimated nucleated cell counts. TCRdb keeps only in-frame clones here, not all; method: immunoSEQ multiplex PCR. V, J and clone size derive from that table, while D and trimming were established from the DNA sequence. This repertoire shows under 300,000 clones, approximately 86% found once; its top ten account for roughly 6%. Looked up from germline, CDR1 is SGHRS and CDR2 is YFSETQ. This CDR3 region has 15 residues. Trimming cost V 6 bases and J 5 bases; bases outside gene matches: 11. Recruits, aged roughly 18 to 89 years, lived in 20 to 30 US areas. This sample is part of a study of blood T cell repertoires in COVID-19. On the study more broadly: Spain, Italy and the United States supplied samples that represented acute and convalescent COVID-19. Sources were T cells, B-cell-depleted T cells, or PBMCs; the material itself was cDNA or gDNA.

The chain uses TRBV5-1 and TRBJ2-4; 7 bases map to TRBD2. What was sequenced was PBMCs or T cells enriched from blood (not recorded which). This TCR derives from a woman younger than 45 with acute COVID-19. CDR3 residues: CASTPTSSNQNIQYF. CDR3 coding DNA: TGCGCCAGCACCCCGACTAGCTCAAACCAAAACATTCAGTACTTC.